Listed below are T cell receptor beta chains from one sample, sequenced in a study of T cell responses to AZD1222 COVID-19 vaccine. Some clones are missing from TCRdb's copy, which holds only in-frame ones; the method was immunoSEQ multiplex PCR. The data show 100,000 to 150,000 clones, 88% seen once. The material was peripheral blood, obtained on day 0 of MenACWY control vaccination. These receptors were obtained from an adult in good health. The CDR3 runs from the conserved cysteine through the conserved F or W. The D gene is left open where the match is weak. Clone size is not always given. Where it is, it says once, few, many or a class for expanded clones.

d_gene	v_gene	abundance	j_gene	CDR3aa	CDR3nt
.	TRBV4-1	once	TRBJ2-5	CASSHETGRVGKTQYF	TGCGCCAGCAGCCACGAAACGGGTAGGGTTGGAAAGACCCAGTACTTC
.	TRBV5-1	.	TRBJ2-7	CASSLEGFSYEQYF	TGCGCCAGCAGCTTGGAAGGGTTCTCCTACGAGCAGTACTTC
TRBD1	TRBV6-5	.	TRBJ1-1	CASRIQGTTEAFF	TGTGCCAGCAGAATACAGGGGACCACTGAAGCTTTCTTT
.	TRBV14	.	TRBJ1-2	CASSQALGRGGGYTF	TGTGCCAGCAGCCAGGCCCTCGGGAGGGGTGGAGGCTACACCTTC
.	TRBV7-2	.	TRBJ1-1	CASSQTSRGAFF	TGTGCCAGCAGCCAGACCTCCCGTGGAGCTTTCTTT
TRBD2	TRBV19	.	TRBJ2-7	CASSIGLAGTYEQYF	TGTGCCAGTAGTATTGGACTAGCGGGAACTTACGAGCAGTACTTC
TRBD1	TRBV6-6	once	TRBJ1-2	CASSYSGRGPYGYTF	TGTGCCAGCAGTTACTCGGGCAGGGGGCCCTATGGCTACACCTTC
TRBD1	TRBV7-6	.	TRBJ1-1	CASSSYRGLGTEAFF	TGTGCCAGCAGCTCCTACAGGGGGCTGGGGACTGAAGCTTTCTTT
.	TRBV6-6	.	TRBJ1-6	CASLDSPNLKVHIHF	TGTGCCAGCCTGGACAGTCCTAACCTTAAAGTCCATATCCACTTT
.	TRBV10-3	.	TRBJ2-1	CAISESGQSYNEQFF	TGTGCCATCAGTGAGAGCGGCCAATCCTACAATGAGCAGTTCTTC